Shown below are 15 T cell receptor beta chains from a single sample sequenced in a study of radiation and T cells in renal cell carcinoma. Clones were read by immunoSEQ multiplex PCR, and TCRdb kept only the in-frame ones, dropping some. Of about 140,000 clones in the sample, 70% to 90% were seen once. Described time point: blood 4 weeks post-SBRT, at nephrectomy. Described treatment: 15 Gy SBRT to primary tumor, nephrectomy 4 weeks later. This sample comprised blood, obtained from a patient whose treatment included radiotherapy and nephrectomy. These receptors came from a woman aged 45-59 years with renal cell carcinoma.

The rearrangement uses TRBV28 and TRBJ2-3; D tentatively fits TRBD1 or TRBD2 (5 bases each). CDR1 is MDHEN, CDR2 SYDVKM, per germline. V lost 4 bases to trimming and J lost 5 bases, with 13 bases between them. This CDR3 is built from 14 residues. The DNA for the CDR3 is TGTGCCAGCAGTTCCGGGACCGCAAGAGATACGCAGTATTTT. This translates into CASSSGTARDTQYF.

V usage is TRBV9 and J usage is TRBJ2-3; D possibly matches TRBD1 or TRBD2 (6 bases each). The CDR3 is 16 residues long. Trimming cost V 6 bases and J 4 bases, with 21 bases left between them. Germline V CDR1 and CDR2: SGDLS, YYNGEE. The CDR3 DNA sequence: TGTGCCAGCACAAATTTACAGGGACTCAGGTCAGATACGCAGTATTTT. Amino acid sequence: CASTNLQGLRSDTQYF.

This clone was counted once. The genes are TRBV28 and TRBJ2-2, with 10 bases that match TRBD1. The CDR3 sequence is 16 residues long. Germline lookup yields CDR1 MDHEN and CDR2 SYDVKM. With 5 bases clipped from V and 4 bases from J, the junction kept 7 bases outside the gene matches. CDR3 in amino acids: CASSEVGQGLTGELFF. CDR3 bases: TGTGCCAGCAGTGAGGTGGGACAGGGGCTCACCGGGGAGCTGTTTTTT.

Here the CDR3 reads CASSLSQGSYNEQFF. Written as DNA, the CDR3 is TGTGCCAGCAGCTTATCGCAGGGCTCCTACAATGAGCAGTTCTTC. The chain is built from TRBV7-3 and TRBJ2-1; maybe TRBD1 (5 bases). V was trimmed by 2 bases and J by 0 bases, leaving 8 bases between them. CDR1 is SGHTA, CDR2 FQGTGA, per germline. The CDR3 has 15 residues.

The chain couples TRBV15 to TRBJ2-2; tentative D call: TRBD1 (6 bases). This CDR3 has 15 amino acids. Looked up from germline, CDR1 is LNHNV and CDR2 is YYDKDF (reference sequence). V was shortened by 1 base and J by 2 bases, with 8 bases between the two germline ends. The CDR3 loop reads CATSRGTDNTGELFF. The CDR3 bases are TGTGCCACCAGCAGAGGGACAGATAACACCGGGGAGCTGTTTTTT.

V and J are TRBV28 and TRBJ2-7; 8 bases map to TRBD2. J was trimmed by 3 bases and V by 3 bases; bases with no gene match: 4. Germline V lookup: CDR1 MDHEN, CDR2 SYDVKM. The CDR3 runs to 14 residues. CDR3 nucleotides: TGTGCCAGCAGTTTCTCCGGGAGGGGCTACGAGCAGTACTTC. Its translation is CASSFSGRGYEQYF. Using reference TRBV28 and TRBJ2-7 for the parts outside the CDR3, the full variable domain is DVKVTQSSRYLVKRTGEKVFLECVQDMDHENMFWYRQDPGLGLRLIYFSYDVKMKEKGDIPEGYSVSREKKERFSLILESASTNQTSMYLCASSFSGRGYEQYFGPGTRLTVT.

The CDR3 here is CASRRELFF. The CDR3 DNA follows: TGCGCCAGCAGACGAGAGCTGTTTTTT. V is TRBV23-1 and J is TRBJ2-2; no clear D gene. TRBV23-1 is recorded as an ORF, its role being uncertain. V lost 6 bases and J 11 bases, leaving 4 bases between the germline ends. This CDR3 is 9 amino acids long.

This clone was seen just once. V and J are TRBV7-9 and TRBJ2-1, with 9 positions matching TRBD2. Germline CDR1 SEHNR, CDR2 FQNEAQ (reference sequence). The CDR3 is 15 amino acids. J gave up 9 bases and V 5 bases, and 11 bases lay outside the gene matches. The CDR3 protein is CASSPRSSGAGEQFF. CDR3 in DNA: TGTGCCAGCAGCCCTAGGTCTAGCGGGGCGGGTGAGCAGTTCTTC. Using reference TRBV7-9 and TRBJ2-1 for the parts outside the CDR3, the full variable domain is DTGVSQNPRHKITKRGQNVTFRCDPISEHNRLYWYRQTLGQGPEFLTYFQNEAQLEKSRLLSDRFSAERPKGSFSTLEIQRTEQGDSAMYLCASSPRSSGAGEQFFGPGTRLTVL.

The rearrangement uses TRBV2 and TRBJ2-2; D remains ambiguous. Germline CDR1 and CDR2: SNHLY and FYNNEI. The CDR3 has 13 residues. V lost 1 base to trimming and J lost 3 bases, with 3 bases between them. DNA for the CDR3: TGTGCCAGCAGTGAAGAATACACCGGGGAGCTGTTTTTT. This codes for CASSEEYTGELFF. Full variable domain (remainder filled in from reference TRBV2 and TRBJ2-2): EPEVTQTPSHQVTQMGQEVILRCVPISNHLYFYWYRQILGQKVEFLVSFYNNEISEKSEIFDDQFSVERPDGSNFTLKIRSTKLEDSAMYFCASSEEYTGELFFGEGSRLTVL.

This clone was seen once. The chain uses TRBV28 and TRBJ2-7; D perhaps matches TRBD2 (5 bases). This CDR3 region has 13 residues. Trimming pared 7 bases from V and 2 bases from J, leaving 12 bases between. The germline gives CDR1 MDHEN, CDR2 SYDVKM. This CDR3 reads CASTPRGTYEQYF. The DNA for the CDR3 is TGTGCCAGCACCCCCCGGGGTACCTACGAGCAGTACTTC.

The genes are TRBV5-1 and TRBJ2-7; TRBD1 matches 10 bases. With V trimmed by 1 base and J by 3 bases, 4 bases remained unmatched. Germline V gives CDR1 SGHRS, CDR2 YFSETQ. The CDR3 covers 15 residues. As DNA, the CDR3 is TGCGCCAGCAGCTTGACAAGGACAGGGGGCTACGAGCAGTACTTC. Translating gives CASSLTRTGGYEQYF.

The rearrangement uses TRBV28 and TRBJ1-2, with D uncertain. This CDR3 spans 15 amino acids. The germline V and J ends were trimmed by 1 base and 6 bases, with 15 bases remaining between them. Per germline, CDR1 MDHEN and CDR2 SYDVKM. CDR3 in DNA: TGTGCCAGCAGTTTATCTGGCCCCCCTTCGAATGGCTACACCTTC. Translation: CASSLSGPPSNGYTF.

The table lists this clone with a few counts. The rearrangement links TRBV7-2 to TRBJ2-1, with 10 bases fitting TRBD2. CDR3 length: 15 amino acids. V lost 1 base and J lost 12; bases outside the gene matches: 9. Germline V CDR1 and CDR2: SGHTA, FQGNSA. The CDR3 DNA reads TGTGCCAGCAGCTTAGAACCGTCTAGCGGGAGATCGCAGTTCTTC. Amino acid sequence: CASSLEPSSGRSQFF. Supplemented by reference TRBV7-2 and TRBJ2-1, the full variable domain reads GAGVSQSPSNKVTEKGKDVELRCDPISGHTALYWYRQSLGQGLEFLIYFQGNSAPDKSGLPSDRFSAERTGGSVSTLTIQRTQQEDSAVYLCASSLEPSSGRSQFFGPGTRLTVL.

The chain couples TRBV27 to TRBJ1-6; tentative D call: TRBD1 (5 bases). The V and J ends lost 2 bases and 7 bases respectively, with 9 bases between them. Looked up from germline, CDR1 is MNHEY and CDR2 is SMNVEV (reference sequence). The CDR3 totals 14 residues. The CDR3 DNA follows: TGTGCCAGCAGTTTAAGGGGAAACAATTCACCCCTCCACTTT. Encoded protein: CASSLRGNNSPLHF.

The chain employs TRBV7-2 and TRBJ2-7; no firm D call. This CDR3 has 14 amino acids. In germline, CDR1 is SGHTA, CDR2 FQGNSA. V was clipped by 1 base and J by 5 bases, with 12 bases between them. CDR3 coding DNA: TGTGCCAGCAGCTTAGGGGTAGGGCGCGACGAGCAGTACTTC. Its translation: CASSLGVGRDEQYF. Combining the CDR3 with reference TRBV7-2 and TRBJ2-7 gives the whole variable domain GAGVSQSPSNKVTEKGKDVELRCDPISGHTALYWYRQSLGQGLEFLIYFQGNSAPDKSGLPSDRFSAERTGGSVSTLTIQRTQQEDSAVYLCASSLGVGRDEQYFGPGTRLTVT.